This paragraph reports one T cell receptor (beta chain). The authors' processing: Counts of nucleated cells, estimated from reference gene primer amplification, were obtained. Repertoires were generated with immunoSEQ multiplex PCR, while TCRdb's copy carries only in-frame clones and drops some. V, J and clone size reflect that table, while D and trimming were determined from the DNA. The sample shows tens of thousands of clones, 79% of them seen only once. The data were obtained in a study of blood T cell repertoires in COVID-19. Study-wide context: Acute and convalescent COVID-19 specimens originated in the United States, Italy and Spain. T cells, B-cell-depleted T cells, or PBMCs provided the cDNA or gDNA that served as material.

Source material: peripheral blood. The sequence was collected from a man in his sixties with active or convalescent COVID-19.

CDR3 coding DNA: TGTGCCAGCAGCATTACAGGGGACTATGGCTACACCTTC. Protein: CASSITGDYGYTF. The chain combines TRBV5-5 with TRBJ1-2, with 7 bases fitting TRBD1. Trimming at V came to 4 bases and at J to 3 bases, leaving 3 bases not matched to a gene. Per germline, CDR1 SGHKS and CDR2 YYEKEE (reference sequence). This CDR3 region has 13 residues.